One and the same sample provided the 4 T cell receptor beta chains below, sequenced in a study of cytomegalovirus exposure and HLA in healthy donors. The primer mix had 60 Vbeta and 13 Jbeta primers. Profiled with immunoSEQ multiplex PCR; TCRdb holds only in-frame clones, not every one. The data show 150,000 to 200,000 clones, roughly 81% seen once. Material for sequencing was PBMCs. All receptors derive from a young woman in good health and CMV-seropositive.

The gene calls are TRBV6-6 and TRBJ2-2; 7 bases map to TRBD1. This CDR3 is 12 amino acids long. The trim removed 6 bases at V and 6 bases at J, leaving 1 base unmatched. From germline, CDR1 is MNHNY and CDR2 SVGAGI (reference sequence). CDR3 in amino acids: CASRDRAGELFF. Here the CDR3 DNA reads TGTGCCAGCAGAGACAGGGCCGGGGAGCTGTTTTTT.

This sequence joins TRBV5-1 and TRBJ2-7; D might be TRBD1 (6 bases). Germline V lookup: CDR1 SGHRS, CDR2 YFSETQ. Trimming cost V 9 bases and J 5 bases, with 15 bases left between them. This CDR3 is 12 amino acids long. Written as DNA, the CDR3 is TGCGCCACCCGGTTCCGGGACAACGAGCAGTACTTC. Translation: CATRFRDNEQYF.

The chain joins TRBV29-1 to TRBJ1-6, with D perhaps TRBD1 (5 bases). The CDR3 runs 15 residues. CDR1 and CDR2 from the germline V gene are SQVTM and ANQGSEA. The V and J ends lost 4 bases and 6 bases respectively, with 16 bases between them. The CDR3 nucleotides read TGCAGCGTTGCCTTTGGGGCCGAAACTAATTCACCCCTCCACTTT. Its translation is CSVAFGAETNSPLHF.

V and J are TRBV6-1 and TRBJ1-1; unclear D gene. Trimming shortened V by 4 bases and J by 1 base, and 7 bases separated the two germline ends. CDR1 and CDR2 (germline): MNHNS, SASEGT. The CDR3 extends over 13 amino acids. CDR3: CASSVGPNTEAFF. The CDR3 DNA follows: TGTGCCAGCAGTGTGGGCCCGAACACTGAAGCTTTCTTT.